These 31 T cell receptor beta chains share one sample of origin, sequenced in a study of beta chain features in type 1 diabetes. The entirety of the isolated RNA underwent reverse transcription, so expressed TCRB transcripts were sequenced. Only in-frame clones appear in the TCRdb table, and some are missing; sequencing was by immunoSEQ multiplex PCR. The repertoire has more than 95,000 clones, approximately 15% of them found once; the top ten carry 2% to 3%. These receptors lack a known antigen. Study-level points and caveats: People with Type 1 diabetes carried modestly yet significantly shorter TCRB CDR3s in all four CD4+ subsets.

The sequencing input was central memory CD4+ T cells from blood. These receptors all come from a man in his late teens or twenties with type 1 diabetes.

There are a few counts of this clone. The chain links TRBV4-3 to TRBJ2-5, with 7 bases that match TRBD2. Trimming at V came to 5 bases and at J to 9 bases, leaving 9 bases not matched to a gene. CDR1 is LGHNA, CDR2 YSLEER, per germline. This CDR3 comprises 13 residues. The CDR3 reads CASSTVREEPQYF. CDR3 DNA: TGCGCCAGCAGCACGGTCCGGGAGGAGCCCCAGTACTTC.

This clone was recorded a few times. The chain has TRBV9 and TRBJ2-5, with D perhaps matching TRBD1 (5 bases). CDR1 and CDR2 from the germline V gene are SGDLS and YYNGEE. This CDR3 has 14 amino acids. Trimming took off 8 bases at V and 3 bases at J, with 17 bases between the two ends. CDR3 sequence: CASLLGHLKETQYF. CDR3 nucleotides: TGTGCCAGTCTTCTCGGACATCTCAAAGAGACCCAGTACTTC.

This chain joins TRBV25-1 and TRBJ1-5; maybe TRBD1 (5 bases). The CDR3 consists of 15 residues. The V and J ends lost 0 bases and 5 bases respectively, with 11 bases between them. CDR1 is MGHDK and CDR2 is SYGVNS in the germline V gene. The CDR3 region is CASSEYGRDYQPQHF. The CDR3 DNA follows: TGTGCCAGCAGTGAATATGGGAGGGACTATCAGCCCCAGCATTTT.

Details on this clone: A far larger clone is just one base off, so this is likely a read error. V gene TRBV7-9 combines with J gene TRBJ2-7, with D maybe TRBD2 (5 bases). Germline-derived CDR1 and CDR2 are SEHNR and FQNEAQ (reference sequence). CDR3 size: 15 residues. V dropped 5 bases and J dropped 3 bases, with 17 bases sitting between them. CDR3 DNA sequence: TGTGCCAGCAGCCCACCATTGAGGAGCGGCTACGAGCAGTACTTC. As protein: CASSPPLRSGYEQYF.

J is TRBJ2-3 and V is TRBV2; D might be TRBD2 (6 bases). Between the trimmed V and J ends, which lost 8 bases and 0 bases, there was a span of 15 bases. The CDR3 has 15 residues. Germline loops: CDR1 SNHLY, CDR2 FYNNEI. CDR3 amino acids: CASLLLAGSTDTQYF. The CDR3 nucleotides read TGTGCCAGCCTCCTGTTGGCGGGGAGCACAGATACGCAGTATTTT.

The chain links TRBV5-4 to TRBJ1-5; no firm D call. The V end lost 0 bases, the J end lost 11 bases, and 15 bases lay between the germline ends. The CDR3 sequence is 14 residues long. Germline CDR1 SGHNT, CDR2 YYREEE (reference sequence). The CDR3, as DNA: TGTGCCAGCAGCTTGGGGCCGGATTATCGAGCCCAGCATTTT. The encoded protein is CASSLGPDYRAQHF.

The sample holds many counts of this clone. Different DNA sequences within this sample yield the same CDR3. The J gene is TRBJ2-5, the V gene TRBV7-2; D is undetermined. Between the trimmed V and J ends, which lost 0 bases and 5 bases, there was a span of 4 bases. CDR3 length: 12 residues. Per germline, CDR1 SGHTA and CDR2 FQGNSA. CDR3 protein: CASSLAQETQYF. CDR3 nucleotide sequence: TGTGCCAGCAGCTTAGCTCAGGAGACCCAGTACTTC.

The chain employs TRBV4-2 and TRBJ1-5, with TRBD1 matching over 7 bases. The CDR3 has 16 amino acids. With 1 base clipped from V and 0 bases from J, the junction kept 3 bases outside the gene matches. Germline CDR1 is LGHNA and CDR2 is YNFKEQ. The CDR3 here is CASSQGQGDSNQPQHF. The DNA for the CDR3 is TGTGCCAGCAGCCAAGGACAGGGAGATAGCAATCAGCCCCAGCATTTT.

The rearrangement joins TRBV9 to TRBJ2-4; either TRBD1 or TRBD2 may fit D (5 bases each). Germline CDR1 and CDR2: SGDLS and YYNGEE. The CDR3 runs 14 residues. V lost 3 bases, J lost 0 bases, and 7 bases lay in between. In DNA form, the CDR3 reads TGTGCCAGCAGCGAGGGGACAGCCAAAAACATTCAGTACTTC. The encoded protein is CASSEGTAKNIQYF.

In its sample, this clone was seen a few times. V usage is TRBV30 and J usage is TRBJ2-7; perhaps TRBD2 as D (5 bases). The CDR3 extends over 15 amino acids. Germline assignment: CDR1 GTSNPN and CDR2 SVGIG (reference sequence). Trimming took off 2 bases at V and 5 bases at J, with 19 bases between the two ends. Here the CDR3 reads CAWSSPSGLGDEQYF. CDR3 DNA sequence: TGTGCCTGGAGTTCGCCGTCAGGACTTGGCGACGAGCAGTACTTC.

The CDR3 nucleotides read TGCGCCAGCAGCCGACTAGCGGGGATACAAGAGACCCAGTACTTC. As protein: CASSRLAGIQETQYF. This chain joins TRBV5-1 and TRBJ2-5; 11 positions match TRBD2. Losses at the gene ends were 4 bases for V and 2 bases for J; bases not matched to a gene: 4. Per germline, CDR1 SGHRS and CDR2 YFSETQ. This CDR3 is 15 amino acids long.

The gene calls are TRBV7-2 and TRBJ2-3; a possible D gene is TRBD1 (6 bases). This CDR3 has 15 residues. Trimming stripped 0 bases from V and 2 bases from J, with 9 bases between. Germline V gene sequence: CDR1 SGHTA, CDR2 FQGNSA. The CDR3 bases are TGTGCCAGCAGCTTAGCCACAGGGCCCACAGATACGCAGTATTTT. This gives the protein CASSLATGPTDTQYF.

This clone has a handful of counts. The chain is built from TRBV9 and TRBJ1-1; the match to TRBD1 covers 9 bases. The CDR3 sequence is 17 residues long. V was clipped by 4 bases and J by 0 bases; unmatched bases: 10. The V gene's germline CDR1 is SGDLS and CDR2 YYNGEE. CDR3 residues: CASSLPDRGLMNTEAFF. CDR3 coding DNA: TGTGCCAGCAGCCTCCCAGACAGGGGGTTGATGAACACTGAAGCTTTCTTT.

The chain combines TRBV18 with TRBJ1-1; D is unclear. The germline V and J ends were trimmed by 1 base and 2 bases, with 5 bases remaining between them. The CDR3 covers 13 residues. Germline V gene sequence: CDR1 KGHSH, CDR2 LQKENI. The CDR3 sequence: CASSPRSNTEAFF. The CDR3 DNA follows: TGTGCCAGCTCACCACGGTCCAACACTGAAGCTTTCTTT.

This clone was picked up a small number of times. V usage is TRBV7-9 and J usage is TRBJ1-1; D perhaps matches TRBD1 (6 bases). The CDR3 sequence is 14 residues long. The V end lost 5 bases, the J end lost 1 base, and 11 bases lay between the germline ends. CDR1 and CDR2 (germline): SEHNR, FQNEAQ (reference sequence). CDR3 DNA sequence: TGTGCCAGCAGCATCGAGGGACAGAACACTGAAGCTTTCTTT. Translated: CASSIEGQNTEAFF.

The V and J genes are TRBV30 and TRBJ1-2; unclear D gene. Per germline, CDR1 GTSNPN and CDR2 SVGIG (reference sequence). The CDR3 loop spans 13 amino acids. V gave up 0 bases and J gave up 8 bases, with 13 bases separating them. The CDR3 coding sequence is TGTGCCTGGAGTGTACGGTGGGTGGAAGGCTACACCTTC. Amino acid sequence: CAWSVRWVEGYTF.

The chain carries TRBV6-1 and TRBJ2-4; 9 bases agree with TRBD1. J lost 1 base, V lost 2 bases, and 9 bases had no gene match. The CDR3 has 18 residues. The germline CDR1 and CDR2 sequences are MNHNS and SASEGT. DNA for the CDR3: TGTGCCAGCAGTGAAACTTGGATCGGGACAGGGGCCAAAAACATTCAGTACTTC. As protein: CASSETWIGTGAKNIQYF.

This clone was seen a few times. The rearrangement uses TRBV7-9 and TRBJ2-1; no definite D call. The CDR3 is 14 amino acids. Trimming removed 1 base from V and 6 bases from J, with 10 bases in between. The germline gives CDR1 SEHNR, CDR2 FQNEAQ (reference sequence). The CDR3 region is CASSLDQLSNEQFF. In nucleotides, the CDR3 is TGTGCCAGCAGCTTAGACCAGCTTAGCAATGAGCAGTTCTTC. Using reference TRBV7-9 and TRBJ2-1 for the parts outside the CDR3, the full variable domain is DTGVSQNPRHKITKRGQNVTFRCDPISEHNRLYWYRQTLGQGPEFLTYFQNEAQLEKSRLLSDRFSAERPKGSFSTLEIQRTEQGDSAMYLCASSLDQLSNEQFFGPGTRLTVL.

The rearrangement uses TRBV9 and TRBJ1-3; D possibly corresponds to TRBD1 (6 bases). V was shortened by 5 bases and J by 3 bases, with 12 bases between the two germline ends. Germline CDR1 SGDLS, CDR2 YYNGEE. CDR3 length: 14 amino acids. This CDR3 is CASSEQGFGNTIYF. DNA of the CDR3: TGTGCCAGCAGTGAACAGGGATTTGGAAACACCATATATTTT.

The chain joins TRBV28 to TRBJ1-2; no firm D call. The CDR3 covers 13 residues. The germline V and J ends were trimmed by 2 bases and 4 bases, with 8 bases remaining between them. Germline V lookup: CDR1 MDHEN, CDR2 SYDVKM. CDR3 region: CASSLHSSYGYTF. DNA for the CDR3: TGTGCCAGCAGTTTACACAGCTCCTATGGCTACACCTTC.

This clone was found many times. The CDR3 sequence: CASSQAGEAHEQYF. As DNA, the CDR3 is TGTGCCAGCAGCCAAGCGGGAGAGGCCCACGAGCAGTACTTC. V gene TRBV28 combines with J gene TRBJ2-7; TRBD2 aligns across 8 bases. The CDR3 length is 14 residues. Germline trimming cut 6 bases from V and 5 bases from J; bases unmatched to any gene: 9. In germline, CDR1 is MDHEN, CDR2 SYDVKM.

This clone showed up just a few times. The CDR3 loop is CASSLGGGTHQETQYF. DNA of the CDR3: TGTGCCAGCAGCTTAGGTGGCGGGACGCACCAAGAGACCCAGTACTTC. The chain combines TRBV7-2 with TRBJ2-5; D perhaps matches TRBD2 (6 bases). The CDR3 has 16 residues. Per the germline V gene, CDR1 is SGHTA and CDR2 is FQGNSA. Trimming left V 1 base short and J 0 bases short, with 12 bases between. Using reference TRBV7-2 and TRBJ2-5 for the parts outside the CDR3, the full variable domain is GAGVSQSPSNKVTEKGKDVELRCDPISGHTALYWYRQSLGQGLEFLIYFQGNSAPDKSGLPSDRFSAERTGGSVSTLTIQRTQQEDSAVYLCASSLGGGTHQETQYFGPGTRLLVL.

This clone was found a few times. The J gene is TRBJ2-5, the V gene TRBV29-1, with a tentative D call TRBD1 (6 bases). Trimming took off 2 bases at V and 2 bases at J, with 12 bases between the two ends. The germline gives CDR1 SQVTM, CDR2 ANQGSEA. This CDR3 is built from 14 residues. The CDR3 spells CSVESQDRQETQYF. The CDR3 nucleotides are TGCAGCGTTGAAAGTCAGGACAGACAAGAGACCCAGTACTTC. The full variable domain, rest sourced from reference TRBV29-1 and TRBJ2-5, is SAVISQKPSRDICQRGTSLTIQCQVDSQVTMMFWYRQQPGQSLTLIATANQGSEATYESGFVIDKFPISRPNLTFSTLTVSNMSPEDSSIYLCSVESQDRQETQYFGPGTRLLVL.

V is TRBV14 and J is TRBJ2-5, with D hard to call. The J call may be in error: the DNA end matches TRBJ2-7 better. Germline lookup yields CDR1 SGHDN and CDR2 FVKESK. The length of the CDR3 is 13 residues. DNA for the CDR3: TGTGCCAGCAGCCTTCAGGACGGGTACGAGCAGTACTTC. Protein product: CASSLQDGYEQYF.

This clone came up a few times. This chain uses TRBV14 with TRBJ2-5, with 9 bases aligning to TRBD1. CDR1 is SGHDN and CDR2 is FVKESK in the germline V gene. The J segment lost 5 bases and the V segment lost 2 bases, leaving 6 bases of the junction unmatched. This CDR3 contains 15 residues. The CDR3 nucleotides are TGTGCCAGCAGCCAACTAACAGGGGGCGAGGAGACCCAGTACTTC. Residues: CASSQLTGGEETQYF. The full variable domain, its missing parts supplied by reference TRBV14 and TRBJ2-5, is EAGVTQFPSHSVIEKGQTVTLRCDPISGHDNLYWYRRVMGKEIKFLLHFVKESKQDESGMPNNRFLAERTGGTYSTLKVQPAELEDSGVYFCASSQLTGGEETQYFGPGTRLLVL.

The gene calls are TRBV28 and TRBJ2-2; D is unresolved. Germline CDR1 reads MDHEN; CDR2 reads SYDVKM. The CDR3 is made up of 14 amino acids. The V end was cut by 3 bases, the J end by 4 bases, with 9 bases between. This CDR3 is CASSFQESTGELFF. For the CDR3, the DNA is TGTGCCAGCAGTTTTCAAGAGAGCACCGGGGAGCTGTTTTTT.

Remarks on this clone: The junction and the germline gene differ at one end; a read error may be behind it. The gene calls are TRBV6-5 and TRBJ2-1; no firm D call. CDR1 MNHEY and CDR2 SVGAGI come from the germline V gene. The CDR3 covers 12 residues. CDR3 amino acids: CAISESYNEQFF. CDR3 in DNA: TGTGCCATCAGTGAATCCTACAATGAGCAGTTCTTC.

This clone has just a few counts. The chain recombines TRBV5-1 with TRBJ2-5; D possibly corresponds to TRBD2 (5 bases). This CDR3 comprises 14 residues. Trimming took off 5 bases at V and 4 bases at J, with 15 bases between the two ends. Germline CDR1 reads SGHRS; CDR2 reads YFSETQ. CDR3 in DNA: TGCGCCAGCAGATCCGAGGGCCATAGAGAGACCCAGTACTTC. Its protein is CASRSEGHRETQYF.

The CDR3 DNA reads as TGTGCCAGCAGCCCTTGGGATACAGATACGCAGTATTTT. It specifies CASSPWDTDTQYF. The chain employs TRBV6-6 and TRBJ2-3; D is undetermined. The CDR3 has 13 residues. In germline, CDR1 is MNHNY, CDR2 SVGAGI (reference sequence). V shed 6 bases and J shed 3 bases, with 10 bases lying between them.

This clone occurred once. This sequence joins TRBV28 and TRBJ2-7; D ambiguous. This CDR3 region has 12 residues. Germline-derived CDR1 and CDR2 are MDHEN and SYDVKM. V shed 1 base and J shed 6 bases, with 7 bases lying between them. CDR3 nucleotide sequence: TGTGCCAGCAGTTTATCTTTCTCCGAGCAGTACTTC. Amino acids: CASSLSFSEQYF.

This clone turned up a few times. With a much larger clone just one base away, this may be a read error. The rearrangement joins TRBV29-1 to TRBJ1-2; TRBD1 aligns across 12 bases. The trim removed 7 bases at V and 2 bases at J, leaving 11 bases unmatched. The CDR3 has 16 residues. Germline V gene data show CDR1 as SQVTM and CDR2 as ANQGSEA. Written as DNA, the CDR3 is TGCAGCGGTGGAACGGGGACAGGGGGCTTCAACTATGGCTACACCTTC. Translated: CSGGTGTGGFNYGYTF.